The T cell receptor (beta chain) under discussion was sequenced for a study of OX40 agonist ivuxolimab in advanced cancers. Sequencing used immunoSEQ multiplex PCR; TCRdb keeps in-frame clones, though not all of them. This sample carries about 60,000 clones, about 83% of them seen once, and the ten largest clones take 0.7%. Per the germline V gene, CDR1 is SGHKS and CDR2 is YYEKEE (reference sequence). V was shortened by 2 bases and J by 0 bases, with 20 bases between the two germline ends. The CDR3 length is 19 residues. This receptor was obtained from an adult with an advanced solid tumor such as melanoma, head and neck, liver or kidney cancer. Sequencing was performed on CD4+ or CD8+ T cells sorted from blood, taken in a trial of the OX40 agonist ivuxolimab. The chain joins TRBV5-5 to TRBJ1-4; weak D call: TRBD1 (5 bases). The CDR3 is CASSFRGGSVTATNEKLFF. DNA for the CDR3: TGTGCCAGCAGCTTTCGGGGCGGCAGCGTAACGGCAACTAATGAAAAACTGTTTTTT. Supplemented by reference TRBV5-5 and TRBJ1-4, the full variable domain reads DAGVTQSPTHLIKTRGQQVTLRCSPISGHKSVSWYQQVLGQGPQFIFQYYEKEERGRGNFPDRFSARQFPNYSSELNVNALLLGDSALYLCASSFRGGSVTATNEKLFFGSGTQLSVL.